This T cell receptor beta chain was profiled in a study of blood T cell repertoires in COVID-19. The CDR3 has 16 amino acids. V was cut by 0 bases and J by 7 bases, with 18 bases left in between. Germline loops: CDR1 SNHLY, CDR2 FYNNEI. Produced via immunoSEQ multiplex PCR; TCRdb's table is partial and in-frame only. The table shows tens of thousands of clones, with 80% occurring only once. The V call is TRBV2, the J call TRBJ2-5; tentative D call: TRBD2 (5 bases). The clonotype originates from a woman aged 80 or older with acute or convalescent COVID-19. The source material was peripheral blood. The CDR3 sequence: CASSEAGSIAQVTQYF. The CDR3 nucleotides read TGTGCCAGCAGTGAAGCGGGGTCCATAGCGCAGGTGACCCAGTACTTC.